A selection of T cell receptor beta chains follows, all from one sample in a study of T cell changes during pregnancy in multiple sclerosis. TCRdb keeps only in-frame clones here, not all; method: immunoSEQ multiplex PCR. The table shows over 40,000 clones, with around 90% occurring only once. Sequencing was performed on peripheral blood, taken in the second trimester of pregnancy. These TCRs come from a female donor in good health, enrolled as a control in a pregnancy study. Each CDR3 is given without its conserved first and last residue.

V gene,J gene,CDR3 protein
TRBV7-7,TRBJ1-4,ASSTGPNEKLF
TRBV5-5,TRBJ2-5,ASSLASGGGETQY
TRBV5-1,TRBJ2-1,ASSAGILAGGSNEQF
TRBV16,TRBJ1-1,ASSQSAGDTEAF
TRBV5-1,TRBJ2-3,ASRLAGKSDTQY
TRBV7-9,TRBJ2-1,ASSGRSGEQF
TRBV5-1,TRBJ2-3,ASSLGTGRTDTQY
TRBV11-3,TRBJ1-1,ASSLGGLNTEAF
TRBV5-1,TRBJ2-2,ASTSASNTGELF
TRBV7-6,TRBJ2-1,ASSLAGGGDEQF
TRBV6-1,TRBJ2-7,ASERLAGPPYEQY
TRBV4-3,TRBJ1-4,ASSQDGEGWGGKLF
TRBV5-6,TRBJ2-7,ASSLWASGYEQY
TRBV7-9,TRBJ2-1,ASRRTSGGAGEQF
TRBV6-1,TRBJ1-5,ASSEGAGSDQPQH
TRBV7-2,TRBJ1-5,ASSSQGALH
TRBV27,TRBJ2-3,ASSLGQQDTQY
TRBV27,TRBJ2-7,ASSPLPAYEQY
TRBV25-1,TRBJ2-7,ATTGVGDEQY
TRBV19,TRBJ2-7,ASSIQGQSYEQY
TRBV5-4,TRBJ1-2,ASSLDPRDYGYT
TRBV13,TRBJ2-3,ASSLYTSGRASGTQY